What follows is one T cell receptor (beta chain) and its context. The CDR3 loop spans 14 amino acids. Trimming took off 1 base at V and 5 bases at J, with 10 bases between the two ends. The germline V gene encodes CDR1 SGHRS and CDR2 YFSETQ. Terminally differentiated effector memory CD45RA+ cells were excluded from the naive CD8 cells, which were CD45RO-negative and positively selected for CCR7. The data are from a study of shared clonotypes between healthy human individuals. Repertoires were generated with immunoSEQ multiplex PCR, while TCRdb's copy carries only in-frame clones and drops some. The sample has around 2,100,000 clones, roughly 94% seen once; the top ten hold 1.2%.

The clonotype was recovered from a man aged 18 to 29 in good health. This chain links TRBV5-1 with TRBJ2-1; D perhaps matches TRBD1 (5 bases). Sequencing was done on a sample of naive CD8+ T cells sorted from blood. The CDR3 DNA sequence: TGCGCCAGCAGCTTGTCCAGGGCAAACAATGAGCAGTTCTTC. Amino acid sequence: CASSLSRANNEQFF.